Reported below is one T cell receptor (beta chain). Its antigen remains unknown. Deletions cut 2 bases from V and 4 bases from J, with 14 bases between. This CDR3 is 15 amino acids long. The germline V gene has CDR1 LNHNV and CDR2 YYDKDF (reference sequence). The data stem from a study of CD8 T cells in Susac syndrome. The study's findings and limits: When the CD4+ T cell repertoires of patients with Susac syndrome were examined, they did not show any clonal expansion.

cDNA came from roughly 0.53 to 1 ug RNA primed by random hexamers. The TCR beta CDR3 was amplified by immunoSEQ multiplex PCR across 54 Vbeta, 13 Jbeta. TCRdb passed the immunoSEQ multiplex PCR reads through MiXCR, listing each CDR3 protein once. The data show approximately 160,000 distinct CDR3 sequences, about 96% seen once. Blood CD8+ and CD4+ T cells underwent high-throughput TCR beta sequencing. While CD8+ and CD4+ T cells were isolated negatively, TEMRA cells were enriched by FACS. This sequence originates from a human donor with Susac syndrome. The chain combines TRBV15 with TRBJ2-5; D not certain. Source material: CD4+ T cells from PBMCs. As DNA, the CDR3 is TGTGCCACCAGCAGATCGGGTCCCCAACGAGAGACCCAGTACTTC. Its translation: CATSRSGPQRETQYF.